The 2 T cell receptor beta chains below come from one sample, sequenced in a study of T cells in Graves' hyperthyroidism and ophthalmopathy. RNA transcripts gave rise to amplified TCR beta CDR3 regions. The TCR CDR3 first-round RT-PCR relied on the HTBI primer set. Each CDR3 protein gets one entry after TCRdb re-called the multiplex PCR reads with MiXCR. The table lists hundreds of thousands of distinct CDR3 sequences, more than 20% of them singletons. The sample was blood. The receptors were gathered from a man aged 25-45 years with Graves' ophthalmopathy.

This clonotype was picked up one time. The V gene is TRBV20-1, the J gene TRBJ2-1, with 9 bases that match TRBD2. The trim removed 0 bases at V and 8 bases at J, leaving 11 bases unmatched. In germline, CDR1 is DFQATT, CDR2 SNEGSKA (reference sequence). The CDR3 sequence is 16 residues long. DNA for the CDR3: TGCAGTGCTAGAGACGTAGCGGGAGAGTTTGGCGATGAGCAGTTCTTC. Translated: CSARDVAGEFGDEQFF.

This clonotype appeared many times. The chain joins TRBV6-1 to TRBJ1-1; possible D gene TRBD1, 6 bases. This CDR3 has 14 amino acids. The V gene lost 5 bases and the J gene lost 1 base, with 11 bases spanning the gap. In germline, CDR1 is MNHNS, CDR2 SASEGT. The CDR3 region is CASSSVGANTEAFF. The DNA for the CDR3 is TGTGCCAGCAGTTCGGTGGGGGCGAACACTGAAGCTTTCTTT.